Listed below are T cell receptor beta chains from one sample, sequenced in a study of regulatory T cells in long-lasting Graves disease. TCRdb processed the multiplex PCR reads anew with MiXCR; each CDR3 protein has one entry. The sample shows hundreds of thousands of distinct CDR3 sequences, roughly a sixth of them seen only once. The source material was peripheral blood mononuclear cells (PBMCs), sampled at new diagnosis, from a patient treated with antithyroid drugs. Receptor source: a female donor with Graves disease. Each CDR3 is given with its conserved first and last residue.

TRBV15,CATSRDLRLAGQNTGELFF
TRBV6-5,CASSYSGGSANTQYF
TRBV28,CASSPPGTNYNEQFF
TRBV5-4,CASSLQGASVEQYF
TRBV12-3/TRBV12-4,CASSTYGTSGGPLKNIQYF
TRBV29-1,CSVVVGGGVLDEQFF
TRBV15,CATSRDVSNEQFF
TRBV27,CASMDRRYGYTF
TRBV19,CASLGWQVINYGYTF
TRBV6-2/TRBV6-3,CASSIHKGGTYEQYF
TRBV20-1,CSARTGQGRGATQYF
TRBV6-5,CASSYPGGTIYF
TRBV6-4,CASSERGQNSPLHF
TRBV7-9,CASSLGGAEIQYF
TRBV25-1,CASRSYVGSSEQFF
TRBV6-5,CASSYEYEAFF